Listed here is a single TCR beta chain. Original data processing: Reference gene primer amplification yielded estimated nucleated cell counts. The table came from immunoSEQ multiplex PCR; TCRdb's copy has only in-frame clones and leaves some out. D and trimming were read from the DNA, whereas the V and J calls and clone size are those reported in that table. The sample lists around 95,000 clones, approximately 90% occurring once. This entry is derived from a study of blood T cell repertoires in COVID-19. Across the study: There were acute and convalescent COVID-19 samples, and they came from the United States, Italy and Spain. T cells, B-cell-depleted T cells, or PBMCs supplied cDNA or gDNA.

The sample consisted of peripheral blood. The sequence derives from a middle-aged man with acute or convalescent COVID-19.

The CDR3 reads CSASSRLASSYEQYF. The CDR3 DNA is TGCAGTGCTAGTAGCAGACTAGCTAGCTCCTACGAGCAGTACTTC. V usage is TRBV20-1 and J usage is TRBJ2-7; 7 nucleotides agree with TRBD2. Germline lookup yields CDR1 DFQATT and CDR2 SNEGSKA (reference sequence). J was trimmed by 0 bases and V by 3 bases; bases with no gene match: 8. This CDR3 region has 15 residues.